This passage covers 19 T cell receptor beta chains from one sample sequenced in a study of vaccination and CD4 T cells after COVID-19 (dated by TCRdb to the early 2020s). According to the study, the label for this sample's treatment or condition signals: approximately nine-day PBMC culture with coronavirus spike peptide pools or control peptides (ViraFEST assay). Antigen specificity for these receptors is unknown. The library was made by PCR. The reads were generated on an Illumina iSeq 100. At the Johns Hopkins FTIC core, DNA from the cultured CD4+ T cells underwent TCR sequencing with the Oncomine TCR Beta short-read assay. Clones were called with MiXCR by TCRdb after fastp trimmed the public reads at Q25, and only in-frame beta chains were retained. When rows share a CDR3 protein, they turn into one entry using the most common DNA and genes. For this sample the table gives 15,000 to 20,000 distinct CDR3 sequences, of which around 48% were detected only once. 2% to 3% of the sample is in the top ten clones.

Sequenced here: CD4+ T cells from blood, cultured in vitro, sampled after SARS-CoV-2 vaccination. Receptors originate from a human donor who had recovered from COVID-19.

J is TRBJ1-1 and V is TRBV4-2; D call uncertain. V lost 0 bases, J lost 0 bases, and 5 bases lay in between. The CDR3 length is 14 residues. Germline loops: CDR1 LGHNA, CDR2 YNFKEQ. The CDR3 reads CASSQERVNTEAFF. CDR3 sequence (DNA): TGTGCCAGCAGCCAAGAACGAGTGAACACTGAAGCTTTCTTT.

This clonotype appeared a single time. The chain links TRBV20-1 to TRBJ1-1, with D perhaps matching TRBD1 (5 bases). CDR3 length: 13 residues. With 8 bases removed from V and 4 bases from J, the gap between germline ends came to 17 bases. Germline assignment: CDR1 DFQATT and CDR2 SNEGSKA (reference sequence). The CDR3 is CSSRLGGGTEAFF. The CDR3 region has the DNA TGCAGTTCTCGCTTGGGGGGGGGCACTGAAGCTTTCTTT.

This clonotype occurred a few times. The chain links TRBV7-6 to TRBJ2-7; possible D gene TRBD2, 5 bases. Trimming took 1 base from V and 3 from J, leaving 13 bases between them. Germline loops: CDR1 SGHVS, CDR2 FNYEAQ. CDR3 length: 15 residues. This chain's CDR3 is CASSLDSAGDYEQYF. DNA for the CDR3: TGTGCCAGCAGCTTAGACAGCGCCGGGGACTACGAGCAGTACTTC.

This clonotype was seen more than once but under ten times. J is TRBJ2-7 and V is TRBV19, with 11 nucleotides matching TRBD2. There are 14 residues in the CDR3. CDR1 is LNHDA, CDR2 SQIVND, per germline (reference sequence). Trimming took 4 bases from V and 4 from J; bases not matched to a gene: 3. The CDR3 DNA reads TGTGCCAGTAGTAGGGGACTAGCGGAATACGAGCAGTACTTC. This encodes CASSRGLAEYEQYF.

This clonotype was counted between two and nine times. This chain uses TRBV15 with TRBJ2-3, with D perhaps matching TRBD1 (5 bases). This CDR3 region has 16 residues. The V and J ends lost 4 bases and 0 bases respectively, with 14 bases between them. The germline CDR1 and CDR2 sequences are LNHNV and YYDKDF (reference sequence). This CDR3 is CATSTSGRGSTDTQYF. CDR3 bases: TGTGCCACCAGCACCTCCGGTAGGGGAAGCACAGATACGCAGTATTTT.

The rearrangement joins TRBV6-1 to TRBJ2-1; no reliable D call. This CDR3 contains 16 residues. Trimming shortened V by 6 bases and J by 8 bases, and 23 bases separated the two germline ends. The germline gives CDR1 MNHNS, CDR2 SASEGT. CDR3 nucleotides: TGTGCCAGCAGGCTAGGGATCTTGGGGTCTGGGGATGAGCAGTTCTTC. Protein sequence: CASRLGILGSGDEQFF.

V and J are TRBV20-1 and TRBJ2-4, with 7 nucleotides matching TRBD2. This CDR3 contains 13 residues. Germline CDR1 is DFQATT and CDR2 is SNEGSKA (reference sequence). Trimming cost V 1 base and J 10 bases; bases outside gene matches: 7. The CDR3 bases are TGCAGTGCTAGAGTAGCGGGCCAGCAAATTCAGTACTTC. Translated, it gives CSARVAGQQIQYF.

The rearrangement uses TRBV4-3 and TRBJ1-1; D unclear. Germline V gene lookup returns CDR1 LGHNA and CDR2 YSLEER. This CDR3 spans 14 amino acids. Between the trimmed V and J ends, which lost 0 bases and 4 bases, there was a span of 9 bases. The CDR3 here is CASSQELGPTEAFF. The CDR3 region has the DNA TGCGCCAGCAGCCAAGAGTTAGGGCCCACTGAAGCTTTCTTT.

In the case of this clonotype: One end of the junction is discordant with germline, which a read error may explain. The V gene is TRBV20-1, the J gene TRBJ2-3, with 13 bases lining up with TRBD2. This CDR3 has 16 residues. Germline CDR1 reads DFQATT; CDR2 reads SNEGSKA (reference sequence). Here the CDR3 DNA reads TGCAGTGCTAGAGATCGGACTAGCGGGAGCACAGTTACGCAGTATTTT. Amino acids: CSARDRTSGSTVTQYF.

The chain carries TRBV19 and TRBJ2-7; perhaps TRBD2 as D (5 bases). The CDR3 contains 14 residues. Germline-derived CDR1 and CDR2 are LNHDA and SQIVND (reference sequence). Trimming removed 3 bases at V and 1 base at J, with 10 bases between. Here the CDR3 reads CASSIGPGSYEQYF. DNA of the CDR3: TGTGCCAGTAGTATTGGTCCGGGATCCTACGAGCAGTACTTC. Looking up the rest from reference TRBV19 and TRBJ2-7 gives the full variable domain: DGGITQSPKYLFRKEGQNVTLSCEQNLNHDAMYWYRQDPGQGLRLIYYSQIVNDFQKGDIAEGYSVSREKKESFPLTVTSAQKNPTAFYLCASSIGPGSYEQYFGPGTRLTVT.

This clonotype came up a few times. The DNA for the CDR3 is TGTGCCAGCAGCTTAAAACGGGGGCGGCAGTCACCCCTCCACTTT. The encoded protein is CASSLKRGRQSPLHF. The chain employs TRBV7-2 and TRBJ1-6; D is perhaps TRBD1 (6 bases). Germline V CDR1 and CDR2: SGHTA, FQGNSA. This CDR3 spans 15 amino acids. Deletions cut 2 bases from V and 10 bases from J, with 15 bases between.

Concerning this clonotype itself: The junction departs from germline at one end; a sequencing error may be responsible. CDR3 coding DNA: TGTGCCAGCACCTTAGAGCCAGGCGGCGCGACCCTCCACTTT. It specifies CASTLEPGGATLHF. The chain has TRBV7-2 and TRBJ1-6, with D unclear. The CDR3 consists of 14 residues. Germline V CDR1 and CDR2: SGHTA, FQGNSA.

The chain carries TRBV30 and TRBJ2-5; D gene ambiguous. V was cut by 4 bases and J by 5 bases, with 11 bases left in between. The CDR3 runs 12 residues. Looked up from germline, CDR1 is GTSNPN and CDR2 is SVGIG (reference sequence). The CDR3 protein is CAWKRIGETQYF. The CDR3 nucleotides read TGTGCCTGGAAAAGGATTGGGGAGACCCAGTACTTC.

The rearrangement uses TRBV20-1 and TRBJ2-4; D perhaps matches TRBD2 (6 bases). The CDR3 totals 14 residues. V was cut by 3 bases and J by 1 base, with 10 bases left in between. Germline CDR1 is DFQATT and CDR2 is SNEGSKA (reference sequence). DNA of the CDR3: TGCAGTGCTAGGGGAGGTGGGGCCAAAAACATTCAGTACTTC. Translating it yields CSARGGGAKNIQYF.

The genes are TRBV7-3 and TRBJ2-5, with 9 bases aligning to TRBD1. This CDR3 spans 14 amino acids. Per the germline V gene, CDR1 is SGHTA and CDR2 is FQGTGA. V trimming: 5 bases; J trimming: 3 bases; junction bases outside the gene matches: 4. CDR3 coding DNA: TGTGCCAGCAGCATGACAGGGGGTGAAGAGACCCAGTACTTC. Protein: CASSMTGGEETQYF.

This chain joins TRBV20-1 and TRBJ1-2, with D perhaps matching TRBD1 (5 bases). The germline V and J ends were trimmed by 3 bases and 8 bases, with 13 bases remaining between them. CDR1 and CDR2 from the germline V gene are DFQATT and SNEGSKA (reference sequence). The CDR3 totals 12 residues. This CDR3 reads CSASRQYDGYTF. The CDR3 nucleotides are TGCAGTGCTAGTCGACAGTACGACGGCTACACCTTC.

This clonotype was seen a handful of times. The genes are TRBV12-3 or TRBV12-4 and TRBJ1-1; D gene uncertain. V was pared by 7 bases and J by 1 base, with 13 bases between. The CDR3 runs 14 residues. The CDR3 loop reads CASTLGWANTEAFF. In DNA form, the CDR3 reads TGTGCCAGCACCTTGGGGTGGGCGAACACTGAAGCTTTCTTT.

The chain carries TRBV6-1 and TRBJ1-2; TRBD1 agrees at 12 bases. Germline V lookup: CDR1 MNHNS, CDR2 SASEGT. V shed 6 bases, J shed 4 bases, and the junction held 12 bases outside the gene matches. CDR3 length: 17 residues. The CDR3 DNA reads TGTGCCAGCAGCACGACCTCGGGACAGGGGGCTCTCTATGGCTACACCTTC. It codes for CASSTTSGQGALYGYTF.

This chain links TRBV19 with TRBJ2-3; TRBD1 agrees at 8 bases. Germline CDR1 and CDR2: LNHDA and SQIVND (reference sequence). The CDR3 spans 14 residues. J gave up 3 bases and V 4 bases, and 3 bases lay outside the gene matches. CDR3 bases: TGTGCCAGTAGTACAGGGGGCACGACAGATACGCAGTATTTT. Protein product: CASSTGGTTDTQYF.